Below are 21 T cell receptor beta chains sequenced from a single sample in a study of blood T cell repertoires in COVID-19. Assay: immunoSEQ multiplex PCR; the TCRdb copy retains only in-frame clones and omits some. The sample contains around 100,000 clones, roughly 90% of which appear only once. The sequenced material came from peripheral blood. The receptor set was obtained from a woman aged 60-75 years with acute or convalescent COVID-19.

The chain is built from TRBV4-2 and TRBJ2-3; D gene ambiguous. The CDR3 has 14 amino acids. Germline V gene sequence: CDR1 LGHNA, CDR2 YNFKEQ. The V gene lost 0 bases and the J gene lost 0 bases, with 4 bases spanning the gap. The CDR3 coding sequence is TGTGCCAGCAGCCAAGACCGGAGCACAGATACGCAGTATTTT. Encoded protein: CASSQDRSTDTQYF.

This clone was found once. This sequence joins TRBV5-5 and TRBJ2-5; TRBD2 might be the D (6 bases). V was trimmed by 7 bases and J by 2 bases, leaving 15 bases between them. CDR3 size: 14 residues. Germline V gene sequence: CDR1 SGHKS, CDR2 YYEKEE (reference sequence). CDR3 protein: CASAPGVAQETQYF. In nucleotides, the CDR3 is TGTGCCAGCGCCCCGGGGGTAGCTCAAGAGACCCAGTACTTC.

The CDR3 is CASSALAGEQFF. The CDR3 DNA is TGTGCCAGCAGCGCTCTAGCGGGAGAGCAGTTCTTC. The rearrangement uses TRBV7-8 and TRBJ2-1; 9 positions agree with TRBD2. Germline V gene data show CDR1 as SGHVS and CDR2 as FQNEAQ. The CDR3 runs 12 residues. J was trimmed by 10 bases and V by 5 bases; bases with no gene match: 3.

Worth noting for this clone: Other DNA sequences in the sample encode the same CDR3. This CDR3 is CATSDLTTGKQFF. CDR3 DNA sequence: TGTGCCACCAGTGATCTCACGACAGGGAAGCAGTTCTTC. This chain links TRBV24-1 with TRBJ2-1, with TRBD1 matching over 7 bases. CDR1 KGHDR and CDR2 SFDVKD come from the germline V gene. This CDR3 has 13 amino acids. Trimming cost V 3 bases and J 11 bases; bases outside gene matches: 6.

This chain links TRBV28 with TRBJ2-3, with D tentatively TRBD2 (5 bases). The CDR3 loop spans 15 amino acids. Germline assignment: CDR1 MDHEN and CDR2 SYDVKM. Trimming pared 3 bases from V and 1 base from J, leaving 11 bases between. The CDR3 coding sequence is TGTGCCAGCAGTTTGCCGAGGGTGGGCACAGATACGCAGTATTTT. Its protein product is CASSLPRVGTDTQYF.

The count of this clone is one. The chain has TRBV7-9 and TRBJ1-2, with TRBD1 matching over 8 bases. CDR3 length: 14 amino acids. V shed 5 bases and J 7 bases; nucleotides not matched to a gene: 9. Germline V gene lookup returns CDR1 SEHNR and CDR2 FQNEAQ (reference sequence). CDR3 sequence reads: CASSPSGTGFGYTF. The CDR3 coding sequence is TGTGCCAGCAGCCCCTCCGGGACAGGTTTTGGCTACACCTTC.

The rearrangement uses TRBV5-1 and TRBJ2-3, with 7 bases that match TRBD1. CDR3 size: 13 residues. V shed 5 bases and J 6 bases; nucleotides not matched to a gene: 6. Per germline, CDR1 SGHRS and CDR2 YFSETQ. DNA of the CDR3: TGCGCCAGCAGTCGTACAGGGGAGGATACGCAGTATTTT. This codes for CASSRTGEDTQYF.

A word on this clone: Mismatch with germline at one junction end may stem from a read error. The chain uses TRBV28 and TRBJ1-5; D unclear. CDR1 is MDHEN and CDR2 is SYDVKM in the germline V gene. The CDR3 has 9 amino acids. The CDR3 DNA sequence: TGTGCCACTCAGTTCCCCCTGGATTTT. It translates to CATQFPLDF.

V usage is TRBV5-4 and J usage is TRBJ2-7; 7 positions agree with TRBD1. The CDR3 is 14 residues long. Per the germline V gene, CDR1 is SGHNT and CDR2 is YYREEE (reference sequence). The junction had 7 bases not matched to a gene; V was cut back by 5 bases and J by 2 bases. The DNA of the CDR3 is TGTGCCAGCAGATCCGGGACAGATACCTACGAGCAGTACTTC. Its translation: CASRSGTDTYEQYF. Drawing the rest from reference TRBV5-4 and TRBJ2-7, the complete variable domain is ETGVTQSPTHLIKTRGQQVTLRCSSQSGHNTVSWYQQALGQGPQFIFQYYREEENGRGNFPPRFSGLQFPNYSSELNVNALELDDSALYLCASRSGTDTYEQYFGPGTRLTVT.

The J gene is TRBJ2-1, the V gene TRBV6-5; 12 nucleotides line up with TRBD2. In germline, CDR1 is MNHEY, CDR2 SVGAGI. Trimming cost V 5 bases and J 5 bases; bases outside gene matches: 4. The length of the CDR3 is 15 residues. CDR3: CASSMTSGGNNEQFF. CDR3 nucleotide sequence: TGTGCCAGCAGTATGACTAGCGGGGGAAACAATGAGCAGTTCTTC.

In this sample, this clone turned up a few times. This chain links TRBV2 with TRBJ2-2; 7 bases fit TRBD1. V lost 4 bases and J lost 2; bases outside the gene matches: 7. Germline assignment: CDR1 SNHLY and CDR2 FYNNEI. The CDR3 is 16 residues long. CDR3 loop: CASSAYTGANTGELFF. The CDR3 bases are TGTGCCAGCAGTGCTTACACAGGGGCTAACACCGGGGAGCTGTTTTTT.

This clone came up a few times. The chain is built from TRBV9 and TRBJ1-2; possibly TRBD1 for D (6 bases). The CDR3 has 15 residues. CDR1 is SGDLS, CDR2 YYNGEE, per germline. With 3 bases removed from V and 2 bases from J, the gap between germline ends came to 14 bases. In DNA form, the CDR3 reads TGTGCCAGCAGCGCCCGGGACATGCCAAACTATGGCTACACCTTC. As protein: CASSARDMPNYGYTF.

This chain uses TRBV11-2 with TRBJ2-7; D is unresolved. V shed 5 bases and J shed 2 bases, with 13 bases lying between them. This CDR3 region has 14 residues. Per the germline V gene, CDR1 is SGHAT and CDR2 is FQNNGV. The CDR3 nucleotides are TGTGCCAGCAGCACGCTCAGAAATCCCTACGAGCAGTACTTC. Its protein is CASSTLRNPYEQYF.

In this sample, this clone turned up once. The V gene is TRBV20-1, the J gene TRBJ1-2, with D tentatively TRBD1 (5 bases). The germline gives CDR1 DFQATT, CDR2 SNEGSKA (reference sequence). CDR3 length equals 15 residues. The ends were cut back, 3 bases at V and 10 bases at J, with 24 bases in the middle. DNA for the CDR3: TGCAGTGCTAGTCAGAGAGACAGTGGGGAAGAGGTCTACACCTTC. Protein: CSASQRDSGEEVYTF.

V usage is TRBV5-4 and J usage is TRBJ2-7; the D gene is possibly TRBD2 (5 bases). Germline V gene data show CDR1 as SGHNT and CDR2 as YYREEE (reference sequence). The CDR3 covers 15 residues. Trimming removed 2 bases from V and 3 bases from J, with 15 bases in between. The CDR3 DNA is TGTGCCAGCAGCTTTGCGGCGGGTGAACTCTACGAGCAGTACTTC. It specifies CASSFAAGELYEQYF.

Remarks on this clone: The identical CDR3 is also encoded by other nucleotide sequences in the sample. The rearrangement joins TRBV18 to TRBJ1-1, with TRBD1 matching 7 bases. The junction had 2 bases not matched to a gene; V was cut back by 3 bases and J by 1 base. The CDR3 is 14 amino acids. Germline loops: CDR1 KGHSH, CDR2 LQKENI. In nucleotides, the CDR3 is TGTGCCAGCTCACCTTACAGGGGGAACACTGAAGCTTTCTTT. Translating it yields CASSPYRGNTEAFF.

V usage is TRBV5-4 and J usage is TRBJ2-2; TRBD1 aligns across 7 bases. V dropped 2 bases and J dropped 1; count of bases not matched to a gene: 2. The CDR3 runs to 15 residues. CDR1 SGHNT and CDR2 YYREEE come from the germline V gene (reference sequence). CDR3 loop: CASSLGGQNTGELFF. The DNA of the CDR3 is TGTGCCAGCAGCTTAGGGGGCCAGAACACCGGGGAGCTGTTTTTT.

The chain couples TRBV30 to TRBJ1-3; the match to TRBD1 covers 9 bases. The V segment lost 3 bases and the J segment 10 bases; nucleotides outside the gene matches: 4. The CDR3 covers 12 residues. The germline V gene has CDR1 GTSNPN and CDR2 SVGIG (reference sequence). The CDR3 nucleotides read TGTGCCTGGAGCGAAGGGACAGGGACCATATATTTT. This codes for CAWSEGTGTIYF.

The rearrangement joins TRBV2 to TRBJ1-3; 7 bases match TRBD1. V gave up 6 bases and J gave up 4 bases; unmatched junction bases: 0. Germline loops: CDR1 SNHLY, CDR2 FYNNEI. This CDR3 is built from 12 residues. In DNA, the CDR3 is TGTGCCAGCAGGGGACAGGGAAACACCATATATTTT. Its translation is CASRGQGNTIYF.

CDR3 sequence reads: CASSDRSTYQPQHF. DNA of the CDR3: TGTGCCAGCTCAGACAGATCAACATATCAGCCCCAGCATTTT. This chain links TRBV19 with TRBJ1-5; maybe TRBD1 (5 bases). The CDR3 consists of 14 residues. Per the germline V gene, CDR1 is LNHDA and CDR2 is SQIVND (reference sequence). The ends were cut back, 9 bases at V and 5 bases at J, with 17 bases in the middle.

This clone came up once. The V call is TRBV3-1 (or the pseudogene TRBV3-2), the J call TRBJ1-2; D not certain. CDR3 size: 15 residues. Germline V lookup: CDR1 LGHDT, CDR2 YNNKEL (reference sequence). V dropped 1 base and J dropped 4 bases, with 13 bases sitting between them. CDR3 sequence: CASSQANGIRYGYTF. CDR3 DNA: TGTGCCAGCAGCCAAGCTAATGGTATCCGCTATGGCTACACCTTC.